This entry is about one T cell receptor beta chain. Its target is not known. This sample was included in a study of shared clonotypes between healthy human individuals. The donors were all Caucasian adults (living in Nashville, Tennessee). Assay execution proceeded at the deep level. Clones were sequenced by immunoSEQ multiplex PCR, and TCRdb holds only the in-frame ones, with some missing. The table records about 2.3 million clones, approximately 93% of them present only once. General study findings and limits: Naive subsets typically showed greater estimated richness than memory subsets.

This CDR3 spans 16 amino acids. Deletions cut 5 bases from V and 1 base from J, with 12 bases between. The germline V gene has CDR1 SSHAT and CDR2 FNYEAQ (reference sequence). The clonotype was recovered from a man between 18 and 29 years old in good health. Some clones in this sample may be carry-over from other donors' samples. The sequenced material came from naive CD4+ T cells from PBMCs. The subset here: CD45RA+ positively selected. V gene TRBV7-7 combines with J gene TRBJ2-6, with D unclear. The CDR3 nucleotides are TGTGCCAGCAGCCCTAGGTTGAAGTCTGGGGCCAACGTCCTGACTTTC. This gives the protein CASSPRLKSGANVLTF.